This TCR beta chain was recorded in a study of blood T cell repertoires in COVID-19. Looking at the study overall: PBMCs, B-cell-depleted T cells, or T cells were the source of the cDNA or gDNA that made up the material.

Participant-given clinical history determined each cohort assignment. The CDR3 has 15 residues. The V end was cut by 0 bases, the J end by 0 bases, with 10 bases between. CDR1 is SGHDT, CDR2 YYEEEE, per germline. Authors' methods: Amplification of reference gene primers provided the estimated nucleated cell counts. Profiled with immunoSEQ multiplex PCR; TCRdb holds only in-frame clones, not every one. V and J calls and clone size come straight from that table; D and trimming were deduced from the DNA. The data hold 210,000 or so clones, with over 75% observed a single time. This rearrangement joins TRBV5-6 to TRBJ2-7, with TRBD1 as a possible D gene (5 bases). Material: PBMCs or T cells enriched from blood (not recorded which). The TCR sequence derives from a man aged 25 to 40 with acute COVID-19. The CDR3 is CASSLGGKSSYEQYF. The DNA of the CDR3 is TGTGCCAGCAGCTTGGGGGGCAAGAGCTCCTACGAGCAGTACTTC.